Below are 10 T cell receptor beta chains sequenced from a single sample in a study of siplizumab effects on memory and regulatory T cells. TCRdb keeps only in-frame clones here, not all; method: immunoSEQ multiplex PCR. The top ten hold roughly 1% of the sample, which has 97,000 or so clones, approximately 90% seen once. The sequencing sample was made of CD4+ T cells sorted from blood. The receptor set was obtained from a human donor in good health.

V and J are TRBV7-6 and TRBJ2-2; TRBD2 is a possible D gene (6 bases). Germline CDR1 and CDR2: SGHVS and FNYEAQ. The CDR3 runs 15 residues. V was shortened by 1 base and J by 0 bases, with 6 bases between the two germline ends. The CDR3 coding sequence is TGTGCCAGCAGCTTAGTAGCGGCGAACACCGGGGAGCTGTTTTTT. This gives the protein CASSLVAANTGELFF.

The chain recombines TRBV6-1 with TRBJ1-1; a possible D gene is TRBD1 (6 bases). The CDR3 totals 15 residues. Trimming shortened V by 3 bases and J by 6 bases, and 17 bases separated the two germline ends. The germline V gene encodes CDR1 MNHNS and CDR2 SASEGT. The CDR3 bases are TGTGCCAGCAGTGAGACCCGACACAGGGTCTCTGAAGCTTTCTTT. This sequence encodes CASSETRHRVSEAFF.

The count of this clone is one. V and J are TRBV7-7 and TRBJ2-1; D possibly corresponds to TRBD2 (6 bases). The germline V and J ends were trimmed by 5 bases and 5 bases, with 16 bases remaining between them. Germline loops: CDR1 SSHAT, CDR2 FNYEAQ (reference sequence). The length of the CDR3 is 15 residues. This CDR3 reads CASSAAGSPHNEQFF. For the CDR3, the DNA is TGTGCCAGCAGCGCTGCGGGGTCTCCACACAATGAGCAGTTCTTC.

V and J are TRBV6-5 and TRBJ2-5; D gene uncertain. Germline V CDR1 and CDR2: MNHEY, SVGAGI. Trimming stripped 0 bases from V and 9 bases from J, with 11 bases between. The CDR3 length is 13 residues. The CDR3 sequence is CASSYSVTQAQYF. For the CDR3, the DNA is TGTGCCAGCAGTTACTCAGTAACCCAGGCCCAGTACTTC.

This clone was observed at least ten times. The chain has TRBV27 and TRBJ1-2; unclear D gene. V gave up 9 bases and J gave up 4 bases, with 15 bases separating them. CDR3 size: 13 residues. Germline V CDR1 and CDR2: MNHEY, SMNVEV (reference sequence). CDR3 residues: CASYSGSSYGYTF. CDR3 DNA sequence: TGTGCCAGTTACTCCGGCAGTTCCTATGGCTACACCTTC.

V usage is TRBV4-2 and J usage is TRBJ2-2; 8 nucleotides align to TRBD1. This CDR3 contains 15 residues. The germline gives CDR1 LGHNA, CDR2 YNFKEQ. The junction had 2 bases not matched to a gene; V was cut back by 4 bases and J by 1 base. CDR3 region: CASSLGQGNTGELFF. The CDR3 DNA reads TGTGCCAGCAGCCTAGGACAGGGGAACACCGGGGAGCTGTTTTTT.

The J gene is TRBJ1-4, the V gene TRBV5-4; 7 bases are a match to TRBD1. Germline assignment: CDR1 SGHNT and CDR2 YYREEE (reference sequence). This CDR3 is 14 amino acids long. Trimming at V came to 3 bases and at J to 5 bases, leaving 4 bases not matched to a gene. This chain's CDR3 is CASSSDRRNEKLFF. CDR3 in DNA: TGTGCCAGCAGCTCGGACAGGAGAAATGAAAAACTGTTTTTT.

A single count supports this clone. V gene TRBV6-1 combines with J gene TRBJ1-1; D gene unclear. Between the trimmed V and J ends, which lost 8 bases and 7 bases, there was a span of 17 bases. There are 13 residues in the CDR3. Germline V CDR1 and CDR2: MNHNS, SASEGT. CDR3 sequence reads: CASSRTQDFEAFF. The CDR3 DNA is TGTGCCAGCTCGAGGACTCAGGATTTTGAAGCTTTCTTT.

V usage is TRBV2 and J usage is TRBJ2-2; the D gene is possibly TRBD2 (5 bases). V lost 4 bases, J lost 6 bases, and 15 bases lay in between. The CDR3 consists of 15 residues. CDR1 is SNHLY, CDR2 FYNNEI, per germline. The CDR3 nucleotides are TGTGCCAGCAGTGCCCGCCTTTTGGGAGCCGGGGAGCTGTTTTTT. Encoded protein: CASSARLLGAGELFF.

The chain joins TRBV9 to TRBJ2-3; 7 bases are shared with TRBD1. The V gene's germline CDR1 is SGDLS and CDR2 YYNGEE. V was clipped by 2 bases and J by 1 base; unmatched bases: 7. This CDR3 contains 16 residues. The CDR3 coding sequence is TGTGCCAGCAGCGTTACAGGGGCCCTCCGCACAGATACGCAGTATTTT. Amino acid sequence: CASSVTGALRTDTQYF. Full variable domain (remainder filled in from reference TRBV9 and TRBJ2-3): DSGVTQTPKHLITATGQRVTLRCSPRSGDLSVYWYQQSLDQGLQFLIQYYNGEERAKGNILERFSAQQFPDLHSELNLSSLELGDSALYFCASSVTGALRTDTQYFGPGTRLTVL.